Listed here are 25 T cell receptor beta chains from one sample, sequenced in a study of T-cell reconstitution after alpha-beta-depleted transplantation in children. As it was prepared, the TCRbeta library received unique molecular identifiers. In TCRdb, the PCR reads were re-called with MiXCR into one record per CDR3 protein. Of over 70,000 distinct CDR3 sequences in the sample, 9% to 15% were seen once. Sequences were derived from PBMCs from the stem cell graft donor, sampled from the stem cell graft. The origin of the receptors is a human donor who donated a stem cell graft to a child with inherited bone marrow failure.

In its sample, this clonotype was seen many times. The V and J genes are TRBV4-3 and TRBJ2-3; 7 bases are a match to TRBD2. After removal of 4 bases from V and 3 bases from J, the junction contained 13 bases not matched to a gene. Germline CDR1 reads LGHNA; CDR2 reads YSLEER. The CDR3 has 17 residues. The CDR3 DNA reads TGCGCCAGCAGCCCCACCGTGGGCGGGAGTCGGACAGATACGCAGTATTTT. Translating it yields CASSPTVGGSRTDTQYF.

This clonotype was seen repeatedly, ten times or more. This chain uses TRBV20-1 with TRBJ2-2; D possibly matches TRBD1 or TRBD2 (5 bases each). Germline CDR1 and CDR2: DFQATT and SNEGSKA (reference sequence). The length of the CDR3 is 12 residues. V dropped 5 bases and J dropped 6 bases, with 10 bases sitting between them. CDR3 DNA: TGCAGTGCTCCCGGGACCGCCGGGGAGCTGTTTTTT. Amino acid sequence: CSAPGTAGELFF.

This chain uses TRBV7-3 with TRBJ2-3, with 10 positions matching TRBD2. CDR3 length: 17 amino acids. V lost 5 bases and J lost 1; bases outside the gene matches: 9. CDR1 is SGHTA, CDR2 FQGTGA, per germline. The CDR3 reads CASSRAPGTSGTDTQYF. As DNA, the CDR3 is TGTGCCAGCAGCCGCGCCCCCGGGACTAGCGGCACAGATACGCAGTATTTT.

This clonotype has ten or more counts. The chain combines TRBV20-1 with TRBJ2-1; D may be TRBD2 (6 bases). Per germline, CDR1 DFQATT and CDR2 SNEGSKA (reference sequence). V dropped 1 base and J dropped 3 bases, with 13 bases sitting between them. The CDR3 runs to 15 residues. The CDR3 DNA is TGCAGTGCTAGAGGAAAAGGACTACGCTACAATGAGCAGTTCTTC. Its translation: CSARGKGLRYNEQFF.

This clonotype was observed at least ten times. The V call is TRBV15, the J call TRBJ1-1; D unresolved. Germline V gene data show CDR1 as LNHNV and CDR2 as YYDKDF (reference sequence). Trimming pared 9 bases from V and 3 bases from J, leaving 14 bases between. This CDR3 is built from 13 residues. Written as DNA, the CDR3 is TGTGCCACGAGACCGCGGACGGACACTGAAGCTTTCTTT. Amino acids: CATRPRTDTEAFF.

This clonotype was detected many times. V gene TRBV20-1 combines with J gene TRBJ2-3; D is unresolved. Germline V gene lookup returns CDR1 DFQATT and CDR2 SNEGSKA (reference sequence). V was pared by 3 bases and J by 6 bases, with 7 bases between. This CDR3 is built from 11 residues. CDR3: CSARRRDTQYF. The CDR3 DNA sequence: TGCAGTGCTAGGCGCAGGGATACGCAGTATTTT.

This clonotype was counted ten times or more. The chain recombines TRBV5-1 with TRBJ1-2, with D perhaps TRBD1 (6 bases). The V gene's germline CDR1 is SGHRS and CDR2 YFSETQ. The CDR3 runs 15 residues. With 7 bases removed from V and 6 bases from J, the gap between germline ends came to 22 bases. CDR3 DNA: TGCGCCAGCTCGTCGTCGGGGGCGGGTGGAGATGGCTACACCTTC. This encodes CASSSSGAGGDGYTF.

The rearrangement uses TRBV20-1 and TRBJ1-3, with TRBD1 as a possible D gene (5 bases). The V gene lost 3 bases and the J gene lost 3 bases, with 9 bases spanning the gap. The CDR3 extends over 13 amino acids. CDR1 and CDR2 from the germline V gene are DFQATT and SNEGSKA (reference sequence). This CDR3 is CSARQGSGNTIYF. CDR3 in DNA: TGCAGTGCTAGGCAGGGTAGTGGAAACACCATATATTTT.

In its sample, this clonotype was seen many times. The chain uses TRBV7-3 and TRBJ1-1; TRBD1 matches at 7 bases. J was trimmed by 2 bases and V by 6 bases; bases with no gene match: 3. In germline, CDR1 is SGHTA, CDR2 FQGTGA. CDR3 length: 13 amino acids. CDR3 bases: TGTGCCAGCAGGCGGGACAGAAACACTGAAGCTTTCTTT. This sequence encodes CASRRDRNTEAFF. The variable domain in full, with the rest retrieved from reference TRBV7-3 and TRBJ1-1, is GAGVSQTPSNKVTEKGKYVELRCDPISGHTALYWYRQSLGQGPEFLIYFQGTGAADDSGLPNDRFFAVRPEGSVSTLKIQRTERGDSAVYLCASRRDRNTEAFFGQGTRLTVV.

At least ten counts were recorded for this clonotype. The chain recombines TRBV5-6 with TRBJ2-7; D unresolved. V was trimmed by 0 bases and J by 1 base, leaving 8 bases between them. The length of the CDR3 is 14 residues. Germline CDR1 reads SGHDT; CDR2 reads YYEEEE. The CDR3 spells CASSLALASYEQYF. The CDR3 DNA reads TGTGCCAGCAGCTTGGCCTTGGCGTCCTACGAGCAGTACTTC.

The chain joins TRBV10-3 to TRBJ1-2, with no clear D. CDR1 is ENHRY and CDR2 is SYGVKD in the germline V gene. Trimming took 4 bases from V and 6 from J, leaving 18 bases between them. This CDR3 comprises 15 residues. The CDR3: CAISGSSGRKHGYTF. DNA for the CDR3: TGTGCCATCAGTGGGTCTAGCGGCCGTAAGCATGGCTACACCTTC.

This clonotype was counted ten times or more. V gene TRBV4-1 combines with J gene TRBJ1-5; D not certain. Trimming stripped 4 bases from V and 1 base from J, with 11 bases between. The V gene's germline CDR1 is MGHRA and CDR2 YSYEKL. This CDR3 has 15 residues. The CDR3: CASSLQEGSNQPQHF. Here the CDR3 DNA reads TGCGCCAGCAGCCTCCAAGAGGGAAGCAATCAGCCCCAGCATTTT.

This clonotype was observed at least ten times. This sequence joins TRBV7-2 and TRBJ2-1; D is perhaps TRBD2 (6 bases). Trimming pared 5 bases from V and 13 bases from J, leaving 24 bases between. Germline V gives CDR1 SGHTA, CDR2 FQGNSA. This CDR3 is built from 15 residues. The chain's CDR3 is CASSQTGVMAGTQFF. The CDR3 nucleotides are TGTGCCAGCAGCCAAACGGGGGTTATGGCGGGAACACAGTTCTTC.

This clonotype was seen repeatedly, ten times or more. The chain couples TRBV10-3 to TRBJ2-2; TRBD2 matches 13 bases. V lost 6 bases, J lost 7 bases, and 2 bases stayed unmatched. This CDR3 spans 14 amino acids. The germline gives CDR1 ENHRY, CDR2 SYGVKD. The CDR3: CAIRGLAGDGELFF. The DNA for the CDR3 is TGTGCCATCAGAGGACTAGCGGGAGACGGGGAGCTGTTTTTT.

This clonotype has at least ten counts. The rearrangement uses TRBV29-1 and TRBJ2-1; unclear D gene. Germline assignment: CDR1 SQVTM and CDR2 ANQGSEA. Trimming took off 8 bases at V and 7 bases at J, with 15 bases between the two ends. The CDR3 is made up of 12 amino acids. Written as DNA, the CDR3 is TGCAGCTCCCTCCGGGCGTCAAATGAGCAGTTCTTC. Encoded protein: CSSLRASNEQFF.

This clonotype was seen a few times. V is TRBV29-1 and J is TRBJ1-2, with 8 nucleotides matching TRBD1. This CDR3 comprises 14 residues. CDR1 is SQVTM, CDR2 ANQGSEA, per germline. V lost 3 bases to trimming and J lost 0 bases; unmatched junction nucleotides: 3. In nucleotides, the CDR3 is TGCAGCGTTGAGACAGGGGACGCTAACTATGGCTACACCTTC. Its protein is CSVETGDANYGYTF. The entire variable domain, with the rest obtained from reference TRBV29-1 and TRBJ1-2, is as follows: SAVISQKPSRDICQRGTSLTIQCQVDSQVTMMFWYRQQPGQSLTLIATANQGSEATYESGFVIDKFPISRPNLTFSTLTVSNMSPEDSSIYLCSVETGDANYGYTFGSGTRLTVV.

There are many counts of this clonotype. The genes are TRBV5-1 and TRBJ1-6; D gene ambiguous. Germline lookup yields CDR1 SGHRS and CDR2 YFSETQ. This CDR3 spans 15 amino acids. V shed 4 bases and J shed 5 bases, with 13 bases lying between them. CDR3 residues: CASSLGGTDNSPLHF. DNA of the CDR3: TGCGCCAGCAGCCTTGGTGGAACGGATAATTCACCCCTCCACTTT.

In this sample, this clonotype turned up many times. The chain couples TRBV15 to TRBJ1-6, with D maybe TRBD1 (6 bases). Trimming shortened V by 7 bases and J by 4 bases, and 11 bases separated the two germline ends. The CDR3 has 14 amino acids. CDR1 and CDR2 from the germline V gene are LNHNV and YYDKDF (reference sequence). The DNA of the CDR3 is TGTGCCACCACAGGGGCCTCATATAATTCACCCCTCCACTTT. It encodes CATTGASYNSPLHF.

The chain couples TRBV6-2 or TRBV6-3 to TRBJ2-7; 8 bases are a match to TRBD1. The V segment lost 2 bases and the J segment 0 bases; nucleotides outside the gene matches: 6. Germline V gene data show CDR1 as MNHEY and CDR2 as SVGEGT. The CDR3 covers 16 residues. The CDR3 loop reads CASSYRDRSTSYEQYF. The CDR3 DNA is TGTGCCAGCAGTTACCGGGACAGGTCGACCTCCTACGAGCAGTACTTC.

This clonotype has at least ten counts. J is TRBJ2-1 and V is TRBV5-1; 9 bases fit TRBD2. Trimming at V came to 4 bases and at J to 4 bases, leaving 6 bases not matched to a gene. Germline-derived CDR1 and CDR2 are SGHRS and YFSETQ. The CDR3 has 15 amino acids. CDR3 residues: CASSERGAVYNEQFF. Here the CDR3 DNA reads TGCGCCAGCAGCGAGCGGGGGGCCGTATACAATGAGCAGTTCTTC. Combining the CDR3 with reference TRBV5-1 and TRBJ2-1 gives the whole variable domain KAGVTQTPRYLIKTRGQQVTLSCSPISGHRSVSWYQQTPGQGLQFLFEYFSETQRNKGNFPGRFSGRQFSNSRSEMNVSTLELGDSALYLCASSERGAVYNEQFFGPGTRLTVL.

This clonotype came up a few times. J is TRBJ1-6 and V is TRBV27; D not certain. The CDR3 is 15 amino acids. Germline CDR1 MNHEY, CDR2 SMNVEV (reference sequence). V gave up 0 bases and J gave up 0 bases, with 3 bases separating them. Written as DNA, the CDR3 is TGTGCCAGCAGTTTATCGAGCTCCTATAATTCACCCCTCCACTTT. This encodes CASSLSSSYNSPLHF.

This chain connects TRBV18 to TRBJ2-3; a possible D gene is TRBD1 (6 bases). V dropped 3 bases and J dropped 5 bases, with 15 bases sitting between them. Germline-derived CDR1 and CDR2 are KGHSH and LQKENI. The CDR3 extends over 15 amino acids. The chain's CDR3 is CASSPTRGIEDTQYF. Here the CDR3 DNA reads TGTGCCAGCTCACCGACAAGGGGGATCGAAGATACGCAGTATTTT. The whole variable domain, filled in from reference TRBV18 and TRBJ2-3, reads NAGVMQNPRHLVRRRGQEARLRCSPMKGHSHVYWYRQLPEEGLKFMVYLQKENIIDESGMPKERFSAEFPKEGPSILRIQQVVRGDSAAYFCASSPTRGIEDTQYFGPGTRLTVL.

This clonotype has at least ten counts. The rearrangement joins TRBV29-1 to TRBJ2-1; possibly TRBD2 for D (7 bases). The CDR3 sequence is 15 residues long. V was cut by 6 bases and J by 2 bases, with 17 bases left in between. Looked up from germline, CDR1 is SQVTM and CDR2 is ANQGSEA. The CDR3 coding sequence is TGCAGCGTCCTCGGGGCGGGGGCGACCTACAATGAGCAGTTCTTC. This encodes CSVLGAGATYNEQFF.

The J gene is TRBJ1-2, the V gene TRBV4-3; TRBD1 is a possible D gene (6 bases). Trimming left V 1 base short and J 8 bases short, with 14 bases between. CDR3 length equals 14 residues. From germline, CDR1 is LGHNA and CDR2 YSLEER. The CDR3 sequence is CASSQGGGGRGYTF. In DNA, the CDR3 is TGCGCCAGCAGCCAAGGGGGGGGGGGCAGGGGCTACACCTTC.

This clonotype was detected ten times or more. The chain joins TRBV7-2 to TRBJ1-4, with D possibly matching TRBD1 (5 bases). The CDR3 contains 14 residues. Trimming shortened V by 2 bases and J by 3 bases, and 7 bases separated the two germline ends. Germline-derived CDR1 and CDR2 are SGHTA and FQGNSA. The CDR3 DNA sequence: TGTGCCAGCAGCTTAACGACAGCTAATGAAAAACTGTTTTTT. Its protein is CASSLTTANEKLFF.